The T cell receptor beta chain described here comes from a study of radiotherapy plus CTLA-4 blockade in lung cancer. Study at large: Across the patients, objective responses occurred in 18%, and disease control in over 25%. Study-level results: After radiotherapy and ipilimumab, tumor-derived clones expanded in peripheral blood. Best predicting response, reportedly, were early blood T cell clone dynamics, with interferon-beta.

Measured with immunoSEQ multiplex PCR; TCRdb has only the in-frame clones, and not every one. The repertoire includes 85,000 to 130,000 clones, more than 75% of them detected once, and under 2.5% sits in the top ten. This clone was counted between two and nine times. Its specificity is unknown. Germline assignment: CDR1 LGHNA and CDR2 YSLEER. The V end lost 1 base, the J end lost 9 bases, and 10 bases lay between the germline ends. The CDR3 totals 14 residues. The sample consisted of peripheral blood, taken from a patient treated with radiotherapy plus ipilimumab. The gene calls are TRBV4-3 and TRBJ1-6; TRBD1 might be the D (6 bases). The TCR sequence derives from a human donor with non-small cell lung cancer that progressed on radiotherapy plus ipilimumab. Some clones in this sample may be carry-over from other donors' samples. CDR3 sequence: CASSQAGGGSPLHF. For the CDR3, the DNA is TGCGCCAGCAGCCAAGCTGGGGGCGGTTCACCCCTCCACTTT.